One and the same sample provided the 28 T cell receptor beta chains below, sequenced in a study of blood T cell repertoires in COVID-19. Sequenced by immunoSEQ multiplex PCR; TCRdb stores in-frame clones only, minus some. The sample lists about 180,000 clones, about 72% occurring once. The sample was PBMCs or T cells enriched from blood (not recorded which). The receptors derive from a woman in her 50s who had recovered from COVID-19.

This clone is a singleton in its sample. The chain couples TRBV7-8 to TRBJ2-7; 11 bases line up with TRBD2. In germline, CDR1 is SGHVS, CDR2 FQNEAQ. CDR3 length: 18 residues. J lost 3 bases, V lost 3 bases, and 13 bases had no gene match. As DNA, the CDR3 is TGTGCCAGCAGCTTGTACGGAAGACCGACTAGCGGGAACTACGAGCAGTACTTC. The encoded protein is CASSLYGRPTSGNYEQYF. Using reference TRBV7-8 and TRBJ2-7 for the parts outside the CDR3, the full variable domain is GAGVSQSPRYKVAKRGQDVALRCDPISGHVSLFWYQQALGQGPEFLTYFQNEAQLDKSGLPSDRFFAERPEGSVSTLKIQRTQQEDSAVYLCASSLYGRPTSGNYEQYFGPGTRLTVT.

This clone was observed a handful of times. This CDR3 reads CASSSTGTGDYEQYF. The CDR3 bases are TGTGCCAGTAGTTCAACCGGGACTGGGGACTACGAGCAGTACTTC. The chain employs TRBV19 and TRBJ2-7; perhaps TRBD2 as D (6 bases). The CDR3 consists of 15 residues. The germline V gene encodes CDR1 LNHDA and CDR2 SQIVND (reference sequence). V dropped 5 bases and J dropped 3 bases, with 17 bases sitting between them.

The genes are TRBV9 and TRBJ2-1, with D possibly being TRBD2 (5 bases). Between the trimmed V and J ends, which lost 3 bases and 5 bases, there was a span of 15 bases. Per the germline V gene, CDR1 is SGDLS and CDR2 is YYNGEE. This CDR3 is 15 amino acids long. CDR3 residues: CASSASSARHNEQFF. CDR3 DNA: TGTGCCAGCAGCGCTAGCTCGGCAAGACACAATGAGCAGTTCTTC.

V usage is TRBV7-3 and J usage is TRBJ2-3; 8 positions agree with TRBD1. Germline trimming cut 5 bases from V and 6 bases from J; bases unmatched to any gene: 10. The CDR3 is made up of 15 amino acids. Looked up from germline, CDR1 is SGHTA and CDR2 is FQGTGA. The CDR3 nucleotides are TGTGCCAGCAGCCGGACAGGGCAGGGGGTTGATACGCAGTATTTT. Translation: CASSRTGQGVDTQYF.

The chain carries TRBV4-1 and TRBJ2-1, with TRBD2 matching 9 bases. The V and J ends lost 3 bases and 4 bases, in that order; junction bases with no gene match: 4. The CDR3 extends over 15 amino acids. CDR1 is MGHRA, CDR2 YSYEKL, per germline. CDR3 coding DNA: TGCGCCAGCAGCCACCCTAGCGGGGTGTACAATGAGCAGTTCTTC. Translating it yields CASSHPSGVYNEQFF.

The V call is TRBV28, the J call TRBJ2-7, with 7 bases fitting TRBD2. The CDR3 is made up of 16 amino acids. V dropped 4 bases and J dropped 4; count of bases not matched to a gene: 13. Germline CDR1 reads MDHEN; CDR2 reads SYDVKM. Here the CDR3 reads CASSSPWTSSRYEQYF. In DNA, the CDR3 is TGTGCCAGCAGTTCACCGTGGACTAGTTCAAGGTACGAGCAGTACTTC.

The chain has TRBV28 and TRBJ1-4; no definite D call. V lost 1 base to trimming and J lost 7 bases, with 19 bases between them. The CDR3 consists of 17 residues. CDR1 is MDHEN, CDR2 SYDVKM, per germline. In DNA form, the CDR3 reads TGTGCCAGCAGTTTATCCGCCAGGTCGGCAAGGCGTGAAAAACTGTTTTTT. Its translation is CASSLSARSARREKLFF.

This sequence joins TRBV5-1 and TRBJ2-1; TRBD2 aligns across 9 bases. This CDR3 has 18 amino acids. The germline CDR1 and CDR2 sequences are SGHRS and YFSETQ. V shed 0 bases, J shed 0 bases, and the junction held 7 bases outside the gene matches. CDR3 nucleotide sequence: TGCGCCAGCAGCTTGGTAATTAGCGGGGGTAGCTCCTACAATGAGCAGTTCTTC. It yields the protein CASSLVISGGSSYNEQFF.

The chain carries TRBV5-4 and TRBJ2-6, with a possible D match to TRBD2 (6 bases). V was shortened by 5 bases and J by 0 bases, with 18 bases between the two germline ends. The CDR3 is 18 residues long. CDR1 and CDR2 (germline): SGHNT, YYREEE (reference sequence). The CDR3 spells CASRPGGTWSSGANVLTF. DNA for the CDR3: TGTGCCAGCAGACCCGGGGGTACCTGGAGCTCTGGGGCCAACGTCCTGACTTTC.

The genes are TRBV5-4 and TRBJ2-7, with D perhaps matching TRBD2 (6 bases). The germline V and J ends were trimmed by 5 bases and 6 bases, with 15 bases remaining between them. Per the germline V gene, CDR1 is SGHNT and CDR2 is YYREEE (reference sequence). CDR3 length: 13 amino acids. For the CDR3, the DNA is TGTGCCAGCAGGGGGGACTCGAGTGTCGAGCAGTACTTC. Its protein is CASRGDSSVEQYF.

The gene calls are TRBV5-6 and TRBJ2-3; 8 nucleotides agree with TRBD1. This CDR3 contains 16 residues. The germline V gene has CDR1 SGHDT and CDR2 YYEEEE. V shed 4 bases and J 2 bases; nucleotides not matched to a gene: 9. The DNA of the CDR3 is TGTGCCAGCAGCATCGGGACAGGTTCGATCACAGATACGCAGTATTTT. Its protein product is CASSIGTGSITDTQYF.

For the CDR3, the DNA is TGTGCCAGCGGGACTAGCGGGAGTAATACGCAGTATTTT. This codes for CASGTSGSNTQYF. J is TRBJ2-3 and V is TRBV2, with 14 nucleotides matching TRBD2. The germline gives CDR1 SNHLY, CDR2 FYNNEI. This CDR3 has 13 residues. The trim removed 8 bases at V and 7 bases at J, leaving 2 bases unmatched.

This clone was found a few times. The chain combines TRBV4-2 with TRBJ1-1; no clear D. The ends were cut back, 1 base at V and 0 bases at J, with 12 bases in the middle. Germline CDR1 reads LGHNA; CDR2 reads YNFKEQ. This CDR3 spans 16 amino acids. CDR3 nucleotides: TGTGCCAGCAGCCAAGGGGTTAGCCTCATGAACACTGAAGCTTTCTTT. Translating it yields CASSQGVSLMNTEAFF.

The V call is TRBV6-2 or TRBV6-3, the J call TRBJ2-7; the match to TRBD2 covers 8 bases. With 4 bases clipped from V and 0 bases from J, the junction kept 5 bases outside the gene matches. This CDR3 has 15 residues. Germline V gene data show CDR1 as MNHEY and CDR2 as SVGEGT. The CDR3 nucleotides are TGTGCCAGCAGTTTAGATAGCGGGGCCTCCTACGAGCAGTACTTC. Amino acid sequence: CASSLDSGASYEQYF.

This clone was counted a few times. The V call is TRBV9, the J call TRBJ2-3; D ambiguous. Trimming cost V 4 bases and J 4 bases, with 7 bases left between them. CDR3 length: 12 residues. Germline V gene lookup returns CDR1 SGDLS and CDR2 YYNGEE. CDR3 bases: TGTGCCAGCAGCCCAGGATCAGATACGCAGTATTTT. Protein product: CASSPGSDTQYF.

The chain couples TRBV5-6 to TRBJ2-1; 8 positions match TRBD2. With V trimmed by 3 bases and J by 0 bases, 8 bases remained unmatched. The germline CDR1 and CDR2 sequences are SGHDT and YYEEEE. The CDR3 is 17 residues long. CDR3 sequence reads: CASSWWGGGSSYNEQFF. CDR3 bases: TGTGCCAGCAGCTGGTGGGGCGGGGGGAGCTCCTACAATGAGCAGTTCTTC.

Only a few counts were recorded for this clone. The J gene is TRBJ1-2, the V gene TRBV5-1; D is unresolved. V was shortened by 0 bases and J by 7 bases, with 16 bases between the two germline ends. Germline values: CDR1 SGHRS, CDR2 YFSETQ. This CDR3 has 15 residues. CDR3 sequence (DNA): TGCGCCAGCAGCTTGGCCTTGGGTCCCGGAGGTGGCTACACCTTC. Translated, it gives CASSLALGPGGGYTF.

The chain employs TRBV4-2 and TRBJ2-3, with 10 bases aligning to TRBD2. Germline values: CDR1 LGHNA, CDR2 YNFKEQ. Trimming cost V 0 bases and J 2 bases; bases outside gene matches: 5. This CDR3 comprises 17 residues. The DNA of the CDR3 is TGTGCCAGCAGCCAAGATTGGAGCGGGAGGGTCACAGATACGCAGTATTTT. Encoded protein: CASSQDWSGRVTDTQYF.

CDR3 sequence reads: CASKPQGGGTEAFF. The CDR3 DNA is TGTGCCAGCAAACCCCAGGGGGGTGGAACTGAAGCTTTCTTT. This chain uses TRBV28 with TRBJ1-1, with 7 bases fitting TRBD1. The CDR3 consists of 14 residues. CDR1 and CDR2 (germline): MDHEN, SYDVKM. V was clipped by 7 bases and J by 5 bases; unmatched bases: 10.

This clone was detected only once. The genes are TRBV7-6 and TRBJ2-7, with TRBD2 identical over 11 bases. Germline assignment: CDR1 SGHVS and CDR2 FNYEAQ. CDR3 length: 14 residues. J was trimmed by 7 bases and V by 4 bases; bases with no gene match: 6. The CDR3: CASSSGTSGWEQYF. In DNA form, the CDR3 reads TGTGCCAGCAGCTCCGGGACTAGCGGTTGGGAGCAGTACTTC.

The V call is TRBV9, the J call TRBJ2-1; 10 bases map to TRBD2. The CDR3 spans 14 residues. CDR1 and CDR2 (germline): SGDLS, YYNGEE. Trimming removed 1 base from V and 9 bases from J; junction bases left unmatched: 4. DNA for the CDR3: TGTGCCAGCAGCGTAACTAGCGGGAACAGTGAGCAGTTCTTC. This codes for CASSVTSGNSEQFF.

V usage is TRBV5-1 and J usage is TRBJ1-5; 7 positions match TRBD1. V was pared by 0 bases and J by 5 bases, with 8 bases of the junction left unmatched. The CDR3 totals 16 residues. Germline V lookup: CDR1 SGHRS, CDR2 YFSETQ. The CDR3: CASSLGLTGADQPQHF. CDR3 DNA sequence: TGCGCCAGCAGCTTGGGCCTCACAGGGGCGGATCAGCCCCAGCATTTT. Filled out from reference TRBV5-1 and TRBJ1-5, the complete variable domain reads KAGVTQTPRYLIKTRGQQVTLSCSPISGHRSVSWYQQTPGQGLQFLFEYFSETQRNKGNFPGRFSGRQFSNSRSEMNVSTLELGDSALYLCASSLGLTGADQPQHFGDGTRLSIL.

The genes are TRBV21-1 and TRBJ2-1; TRBD2, the table's D call, lacks a check against the DNA. TRBV21-1 is labeled a pseudogene. The CDR3 totals 13 residues. CDR3 DNA sequence: TGTGCCAGCTGCGGGAGCGATTACAATGAGCAGTTCTTC. This sequence encodes CASCGSDYNEQFF.

This clone occurred once. The rearrangement links TRBV10-1 to TRBJ1-6; 7 positions match TRBD1. Germline-derived CDR1 and CDR2 are WNHNN and SYGVQD (reference sequence). The CDR3 loop spans 13 amino acids. V lost 8 bases and J lost 10; bases outside the gene matches: 8. This CDR3 reads CASSPGQTSPLHF. In nucleotides, the CDR3 is TGCGCCAGCTCCCCGGGACAGACCTCACCCCTCCACTTT.

The chain's CDR3 is CASSLTGAGELFF. For the CDR3, the DNA is TGTGCCAGCAGCCTGACAGGGGCCGGGGAGCTGTTTTTT. V and J are TRBV11-1 and TRBJ2-2; 8 bases fit TRBD1. The germline CDR1 and CDR2 sequences are SGHAT and FQDESV (reference sequence). The CDR3 runs 13 residues. J was trimmed by 6 bases and V by 5 bases; bases with no gene match: 2. Combining the CDR3 with reference TRBV11-1 and TRBJ2-2 gives the whole variable domain EAEVAQSPRYKITEKSQAVAFWCDPISGHATLYWYRQILGQGPELLVQFQDESVVDDSQLPKDRFSAERLKGVDSTLKIQPAELGDSAMYLCASSLTGAGELFFGEGSRLTVL.

The chain employs TRBV28 and TRBJ1-2; 8 positions match TRBD1. V gave up 5 bases and J gave up 4 bases; unmatched junction bases: 9. The germline V gene has CDR1 MDHEN and CDR2 SYDVKM. The CDR3 has 15 amino acids. CDR3 protein: CASSVPGQASYGYTF. The CDR3, as DNA: TGTGCCAGCAGTGTCCCGGGACAGGCTTCCTATGGCTACACCTTC.

The chain employs TRBV5-1 and TRBJ1-2, with TRBD1 matching 8 bases. The CDR3 is 15 residues long. The ends lost 0 bases at V and 4 bases at J; junction bases unmatched: 5. The germline V gene encodes CDR1 SGHRS and CDR2 YFSETQ. CDR3 sequence reads: CASSLARGLSYGYTF. In DNA form, the CDR3 reads TGCGCCAGCAGCTTGGCCAGGGGGCTCAGCTATGGCTACACCTTC.

The chain joins TRBV4-3 to TRBJ1-4; TRBD1 aligns across 12 bases. The germline CDR1 and CDR2 sequences are LGHNA and YSLEER. The CDR3 spans 17 residues. V shed 4 bases, J shed 7 bases, and the junction held 10 bases outside the gene matches. In DNA, the CDR3 is TGCGCCAGCAGCCCCATGGGACAGGGGGCGCGGGGTGAAAAACTGTTTTTT. Its protein is CASSPMGQGARGEKLFF.